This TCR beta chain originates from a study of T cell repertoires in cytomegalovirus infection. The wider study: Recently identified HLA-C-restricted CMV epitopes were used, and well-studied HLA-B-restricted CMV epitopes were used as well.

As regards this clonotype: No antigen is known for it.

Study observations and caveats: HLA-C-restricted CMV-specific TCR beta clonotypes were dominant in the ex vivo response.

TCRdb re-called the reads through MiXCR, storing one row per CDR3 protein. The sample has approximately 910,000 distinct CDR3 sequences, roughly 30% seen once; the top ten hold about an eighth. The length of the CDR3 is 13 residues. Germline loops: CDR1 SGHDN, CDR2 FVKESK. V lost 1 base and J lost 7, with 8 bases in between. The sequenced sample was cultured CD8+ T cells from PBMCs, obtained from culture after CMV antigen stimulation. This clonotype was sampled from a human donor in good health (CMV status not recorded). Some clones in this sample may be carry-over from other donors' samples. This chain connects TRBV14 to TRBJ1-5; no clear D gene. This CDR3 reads CASSQGVWQPQHF. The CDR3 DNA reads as TGTGCCAGCAGCCAAGGGGTGTGGCAGCCCCAGCATTTT. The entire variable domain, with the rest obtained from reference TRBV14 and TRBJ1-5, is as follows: EAGVTQFPSHSVIEKGQTVTLRCDPISGHDNLYWYRRVMGKEIKFLLHFVKESKQDESGMPNNRFLAERTGGTYSTLKVQPAELEDSGVYFCASSQGVWQPQHFGDGTRLSIL.